What follows are 14 T cell receptor beta chains derived from one specimen sequenced in a study of molecular identifiers for immune sequencing clone quantification. TCRdb reanalysed the PCR reads using MiXCR and keeps one entry per CDR3 protein. Of 600,000 to 650,000 distinct CDR3 sequences listed, about 20% were seen once; the top ten hold roughly 0.85%. The sequencing input was naive CD8+ T cells from blood, with Jurkat cell RNA spiked in. The subset was: FACS-sorted CD8+CD4-CCR7+CD45RA+ naive T cells. Every receptor here comes from a human donor in good health. Some libraries in this study had Jurkat cell RNA spiked in.

Regarding this clonotype: This could be a read error, since a much larger clone is one nucleotide away. V usage is TRBV28 and J usage is TRBJ2-7; TRBD2 aligns across 15 bases. Germline CDR1 and CDR2: MDHEN and SYDVKM. The CDR3 loop spans 15 amino acids. The DNA of the CDR3 is TGTGCCAGCAGTGGACTAGCGGGAGGGCTGGCAGAGCAGTGCTTC. This translates into CASSGLAGGLAEQCF.

At least ten counts were recorded for this clonotype. The chain is built from TRBV7-9 and TRBJ1-1; perhaps TRBD1 as D (5 bases). This CDR3 spans 12 amino acids. Germline CDR1 SEHNR, CDR2 FQNEAQ (reference sequence). Trimming left V 3 bases short and J 7 bases short, with 9 bases between. CDR3 coding DNA: TGTGCCAGCAGCTTCTCAAGGGGTGAAGCTTTCTTT. Translation: CASSFSRGEAFF.

As to this clonotype: This may arise from a read error, as a much more abundant clone is one base away. The chain's CDR3 is CASHPTSDYERYF. As DNA, the CDR3 is TGTGCCAGCCACCCTACTTCGGACTACGAGCGGTACTTC. The chain uses TRBV18 and TRBJ2-7; D may be TRBD2 (6 bases). The CDR3 is 13 residues long. Germline CDR1 and CDR2: KGHSH and LQKENI.

Comment on this clonotype: This could be a read error, since a much larger clone is one nucleotide away. This rearrangement joins TRBV30 to TRBJ2-7, with TRBD2 matching over 11 bases. Germline V gene lookup returns CDR1 GTSNPN and CDR2 SVGIG (reference sequence). The CDR3 extends over 15 amino acids. As DNA, the CDR3 is TGTACCTGGACCGGACTAGCGGGTCCGTCGTACGAGCAGTACTTC. This encodes CTWTGLAGPSYEQYF.

At least ten counts were recorded for this clonotype. The V and J genes are TRBV29-1 and TRBJ2-1, with a weak D call TRBD2 (6 bases). CDR3 size: 14 residues. V was shortened by 7 bases and J by 0 bases, with 13 bases between the two germline ends. Per germline, CDR1 SQVTM and CDR2 ANQGSEA. The CDR3 here is CSAAGGTSYNEQFF. CDR3 nucleotide sequence: TGCAGCGCAGCAGGCGGGACCTCCTACAATGAGCAGTTCTTC.

This clonotype was seen only a few times. CDR3 protein: CASSSTSTGREQYF. DNA of the CDR3: TGTGCCAGCAGCTCCACCTCGACAGGGCGCGAGCAGTACTTC. This chain connects TRBV7-9 to TRBJ2-7; 7 bases agree with TRBD1. The CDR3 length is 14 residues. The germline V gene has CDR1 SEHNR and CDR2 FQNEAQ (reference sequence). The V gene end was trimmed by 4 bases and the J gene end by 6 bases; junction bases not matched to a gene: 9.

The chain uses TRBV27 and TRBJ2-7; D remains unclear. The ends were cut back, 0 bases at V and 2 bases at J, with 8 bases in the middle. The germline CDR1 and CDR2 sequences are MNHEY and SMNVEV (reference sequence). This CDR3 is built from 14 residues. CDR3 nucleotides: TGTGCCAGCAGTTTATCGACGCACCCCTACGAGCAGTACTTC. The encoded protein is CASSLSTHPYEQYF.

The chain has TRBV4-3 and TRBJ1-1, with D hard to call. The CDR3 sequence is 14 residues long. V lost 4 bases and J lost 6, with 15 bases in between. Per germline, CDR1 LGHNA and CDR2 YSLEER. The CDR3 DNA is TGCGCCAGCAGCCCGACGATCAAGCTGTCTGAAGCTTTCTTT. Its protein is CASSPTIKLSEAFF.

This clonotype was detected many times. The genes are TRBV12-3 or TRBV12-4 and TRBJ1-1; no clear D. The CDR3 is made up of 12 amino acids. The V and J ends lost 1 base and 11 bases respectively, with 11 bases between them. Here the CDR3 reads CASSLDTFVAFF. The CDR3 nucleotides are TGTGCCAGCAGTTTAGACACTTTCGTGGCTTTCTTT.

Concerning this clonotype itself: A single base separates this from a much larger clone, so it may be a read error. V gene TRBV20-1 combines with J gene TRBJ2-4; TRBD2 matches 15 bases. The CDR3 is made up of 17 amino acids. CDR1 and CDR2 from the germline V gene are DFQATT and SNEGSKA (reference sequence). The CDR3 DNA reads as TGCAGTGTTAGAGATGGGGGACTAGCGGGAGGAAGGGGCATTCAGTACTTC. Protein sequence: CSVRDGGLAGGRGIQYF.

Details on this clonotype: Possible read error: a much larger clone is one base away. This sequence joins TRBV9 and TRBJ2-7; perhaps TRBD1 as D (6 bases). Germline-derived CDR1 and CDR2 are SGDLS and YYNGEE. The germline V and J ends were trimmed by 6 bases and 5 bases, with 18 bases remaining between them. The CDR3 runs to 14 residues. As DNA, the CDR3 is TGTGCCAGCAACCCCCAGGACAGTATCCACGAGCAGTACTTC. Protein: CASNPQDSIHEQYF.

This clonotype was seen more than once but under ten times. The gene calls are TRBV5-6 and TRBJ1-6; D is possibly TRBD1 (5 bases). The CDR3 is 15 amino acids. V dropped 0 bases and J dropped 10 bases, with 14 bases sitting between them. CDR1 SGHDT and CDR2 YYEEEE come from the germline V gene. The CDR3 here is CASSLGGSLWSPLHF. The CDR3 nucleotides read TGTGCCAGCAGCTTGGGGGGCTCTCTTTGGTCACCCCTCCACTTT.

Ten or more counts support this clonotype. CDR3: CASSRSQGAGTEAFF. CDR3 in DNA: TGTGCCAGCAGTAGATCACAGGGGGCTGGCACTGAAGCTTTCTTT. This chain joins TRBV6-6 and TRBJ1-1; 9 positions match TRBD1. The germline gives CDR1 MNHNY, CDR2 SVGAGI (reference sequence). The length of the CDR3 is 15 residues. Trimming removed 5 bases from V and 4 bases from J; junction bases left unmatched: 8.

The table lists this clonotype with many counts. This rearrangement joins TRBV5-1 to TRBJ1-1; tentatively, D is TRBD1 (6 bases). CDR3 size: 15 residues. Trimming cost V 3 bases and J 3 bases, with 15 bases left between them. CDR1 is SGHRS, CDR2 YFSETQ, per germline. CDR3 region: CASSSAGVSDTEAFF. The CDR3 nucleotides are TGCGCCAGCAGCTCGGCAGGGGTTTCGGACACTGAAGCTTTCTTT.